This TCR beta chain was sequenced during a study of blood T cell repertoires in COVID-19. Study overall: COVID-19 samples collected from the United States, Italy and Spain covered acute and convalescent phases. Sources were T cells, B-cell-depleted T cells, or PBMCs; the material itself was cDNA or gDNA.

In the source study's methods: Amplification with reference gene primers provided the estimates of nucleated cell counts. Libraries were prepared by immunoSEQ multiplex PCR; TCRdb keeps only in-frame clonotypes and omits some of them. Clonal size and the V and J genes are those of that table, whereas D and trimming came from the DNA. The top ten clones hold roughly 8.6% of a sample with around 150,000 clones, over 65% of them seen once. The CDR3 is 13 amino acids. Germline V lookup: CDR1 SGHVS, CDR2 FQNEAQ. The J segment lost 8 bases and the V segment lost 5 bases, leaving 7 bases of the junction unmatched.

The sequenced sample was peripheral blood. The origin of this receptor is a man aged 60 to 75 with acute or convalescent COVID-19. This sequence joins TRBV7-8 and TRBJ1-2, with 8 nucleotides matching TRBD1. CDR3 nucleotides: TGTGCCAGCAGCCCTCGGACAGGGCTCGGCTACACCTTC. It encodes CASSPRTGLGYTF.